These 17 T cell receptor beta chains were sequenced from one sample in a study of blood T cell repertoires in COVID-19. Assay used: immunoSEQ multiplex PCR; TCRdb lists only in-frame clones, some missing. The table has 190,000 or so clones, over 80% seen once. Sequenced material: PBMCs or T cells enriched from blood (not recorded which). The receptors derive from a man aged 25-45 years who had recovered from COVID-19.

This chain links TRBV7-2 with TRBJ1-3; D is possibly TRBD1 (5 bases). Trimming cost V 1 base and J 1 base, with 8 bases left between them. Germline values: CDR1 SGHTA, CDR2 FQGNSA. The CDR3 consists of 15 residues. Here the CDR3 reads CASSLGWTSGNTIYF. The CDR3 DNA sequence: TGTGCCAGCAGCTTAGGGTGGACATCTGGAAACACCATATATTTT.

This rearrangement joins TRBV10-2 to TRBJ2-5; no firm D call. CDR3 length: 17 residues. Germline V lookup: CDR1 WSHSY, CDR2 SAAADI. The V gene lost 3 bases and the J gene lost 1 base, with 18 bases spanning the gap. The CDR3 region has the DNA TGCGCCAGCAGTGATTATCCACCCTCCGCGAGCCAAGAGACCCAGTACTTC. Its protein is CASSDYPPSASQETQYF.

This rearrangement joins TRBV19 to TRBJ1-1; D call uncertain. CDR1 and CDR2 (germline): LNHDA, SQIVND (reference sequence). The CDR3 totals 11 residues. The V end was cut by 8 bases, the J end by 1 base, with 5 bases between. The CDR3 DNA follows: TGTGCCAGTTTTCAGAACACTGAAGCTTTCTTT. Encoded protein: CASFQNTEAFF.

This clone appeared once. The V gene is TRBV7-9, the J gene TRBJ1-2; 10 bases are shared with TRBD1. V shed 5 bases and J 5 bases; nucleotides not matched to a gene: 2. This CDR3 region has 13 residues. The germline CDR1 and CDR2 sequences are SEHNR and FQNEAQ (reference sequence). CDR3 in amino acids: CASSRGQGYGYTF. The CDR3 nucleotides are TGTGCCAGCAGCCGGGGACAGGGGTATGGCTACACCTTC.

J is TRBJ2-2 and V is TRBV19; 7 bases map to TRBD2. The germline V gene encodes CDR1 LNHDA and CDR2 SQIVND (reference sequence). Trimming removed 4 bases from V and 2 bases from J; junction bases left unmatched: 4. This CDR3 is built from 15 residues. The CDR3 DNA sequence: TGTGCCAGTAGTAAGGCTAGCGGAAACACCGGGGAGCTGTTTTTT. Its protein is CASSKASGNTGELFF.

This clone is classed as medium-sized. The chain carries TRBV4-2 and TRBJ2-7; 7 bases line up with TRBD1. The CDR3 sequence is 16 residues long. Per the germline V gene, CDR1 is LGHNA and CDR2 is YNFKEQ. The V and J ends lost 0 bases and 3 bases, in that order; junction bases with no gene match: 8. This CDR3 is CASSQEMTGPYYEQYF. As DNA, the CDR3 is TGTGCCAGCAGCCAAGAAATGACAGGGCCTTACTACGAGCAGTACTTC.

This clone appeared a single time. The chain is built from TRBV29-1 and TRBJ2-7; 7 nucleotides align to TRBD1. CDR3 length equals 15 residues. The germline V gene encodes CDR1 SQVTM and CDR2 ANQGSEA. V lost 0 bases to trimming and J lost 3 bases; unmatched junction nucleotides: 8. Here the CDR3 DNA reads TGCAGCGTTGAAGATGTGGCAGGGGGAGACTACGAGCAGTACTTC. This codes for CSVEDVAGGDYEQYF.

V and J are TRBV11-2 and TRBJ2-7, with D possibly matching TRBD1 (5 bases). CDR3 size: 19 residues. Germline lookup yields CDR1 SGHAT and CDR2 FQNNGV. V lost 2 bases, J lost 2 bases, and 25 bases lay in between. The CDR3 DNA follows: TGTGCCAGCAGCTTACGCCGACAGCAAGTAACGCCGGCAGCCTACGAGCAGTACTTC. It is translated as CASSLRRQQVTPAAYEQYF.

As DNA, the CDR3 is TGTGCCAGCGTCCCTGGGCAGGGGGCATCGGCACAGTACTTC. Its protein is CASVPGQGASAQYF. The chain links TRBV6-5 to TRBJ2-7, with 8 bases that match TRBD1. J gave up 10 bases and V 8 bases, and 16 bases lay outside the gene matches. This CDR3 spans 14 amino acids. Per germline, CDR1 MNHEY and CDR2 SVGAGI.

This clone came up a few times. Here the CDR3 reads CASSEQGAEEKLFF. DNA of the CDR3: TGCGCCAGCAGTGAGCAAGGGGCAGAAGAAAAACTGTTTTTT. The chain couples TRBV10-1 to TRBJ1-4; TRBD1 might be the D (5 bases). This CDR3 comprises 14 residues. Trimming cost V 2 bases and J 8 bases, with 12 bases left between them. Per the germline V gene, CDR1 is WNHNN and CDR2 is SYGVQD (reference sequence).

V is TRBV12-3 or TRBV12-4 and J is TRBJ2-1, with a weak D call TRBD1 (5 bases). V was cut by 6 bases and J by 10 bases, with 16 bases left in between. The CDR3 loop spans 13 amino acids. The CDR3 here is CASSQARVGEQFF. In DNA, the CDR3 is TGTGCCAGCAGCCAAGCCAGGGTTGGGGAGCAGTTCTTC.

The CDR3: CASSQGFSGDSYNEQFF. The DNA of the CDR3 is TGCGCCAGCAGCCAAGGATTCAGCGGGGACTCCTACAATGAGCAGTTCTTC. This chain connects TRBV4-3 to TRBJ2-1; the match to TRBD2 covers 7 bases. Germline loops: CDR1 LGHNA, CDR2 YSLEER. The CDR3 spans 17 residues. The V segment lost 1 base and the J segment 0 bases; nucleotides outside the gene matches: 6.

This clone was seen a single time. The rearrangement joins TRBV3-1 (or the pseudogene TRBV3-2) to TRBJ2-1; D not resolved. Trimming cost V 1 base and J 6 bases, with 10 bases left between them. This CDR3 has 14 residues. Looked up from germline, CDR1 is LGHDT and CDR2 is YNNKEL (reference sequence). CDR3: CASSQGWNSNEQFF. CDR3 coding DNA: TGTGCCAGCAGCCAAGGATGGAACAGCAATGAGCAGTTCTTC.

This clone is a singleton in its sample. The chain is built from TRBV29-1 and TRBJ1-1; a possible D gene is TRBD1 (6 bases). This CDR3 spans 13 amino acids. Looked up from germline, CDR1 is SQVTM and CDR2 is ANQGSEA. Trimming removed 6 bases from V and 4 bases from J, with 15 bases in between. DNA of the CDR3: TGCAGCGTGGCCAGCTTACAGGGCACTGAAGCTTTCTTT. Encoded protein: CSVASLQGTEAFF.

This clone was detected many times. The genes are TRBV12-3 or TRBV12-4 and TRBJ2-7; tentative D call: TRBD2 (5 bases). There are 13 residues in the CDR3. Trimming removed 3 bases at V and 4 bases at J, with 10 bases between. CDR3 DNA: TGTGCCAGCAGTTTTACCCCGGGGTACGAGCAGTACTTC. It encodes CASSFTPGYEQYF.

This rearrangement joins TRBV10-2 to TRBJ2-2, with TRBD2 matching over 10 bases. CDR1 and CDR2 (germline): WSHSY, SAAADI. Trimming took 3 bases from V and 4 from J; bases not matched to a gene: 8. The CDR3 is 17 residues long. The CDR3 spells CASSDPSGRAFTGELFF. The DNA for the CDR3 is TGCGCCAGCAGTGACCCCAGCGGGAGGGCCTTCACCGGGGAGCTGTTTTTT.

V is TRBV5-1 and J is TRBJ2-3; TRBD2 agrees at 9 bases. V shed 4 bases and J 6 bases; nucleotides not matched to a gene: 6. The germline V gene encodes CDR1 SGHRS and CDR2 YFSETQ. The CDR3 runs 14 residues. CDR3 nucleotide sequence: TGCGCCAGCAGCCAAGATGGACTAGCGGATACGCAGTATTTT. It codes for CASSQDGLADTQYF.